The entry below describes one TCR beta chain. Original processing notes: Reference gene primer amplification gave nucleated cell count estimates. Sequencing used immunoSEQ multiplex PCR; TCRdb keeps in-frame clones, though not all of them. Clone size and V and J calls were adopted from that table, with D and trimming inferred from the DNA. The sample has 300,000 to 400,000 clones, more than 75% seen once. The CDR3 contains 13 residues. Deletions cut 0 bases from V and 6 bases from J, with 6 bases between. Germline values: CDR1 LGHNA, CDR2 YNFKEQ. The data originate from a study of blood T cell repertoires in COVID-19. Study-wide context: Samples taken during acute and convalescent COVID-19 were collected in the United States, Italy and Spain.

Sequencing used peripheral blood. The source of this sequence is a woman in her forties or fifties with active or convalescent COVID-19. This chain joins TRBV4-2 and TRBJ1-5; the D is unclear. The CDR3 coding sequence is TGTGCCAGCAGCCAAGATAGTTCTCAGCCCCAGCATTTT. This codes for CASSQDSSQPQHF.